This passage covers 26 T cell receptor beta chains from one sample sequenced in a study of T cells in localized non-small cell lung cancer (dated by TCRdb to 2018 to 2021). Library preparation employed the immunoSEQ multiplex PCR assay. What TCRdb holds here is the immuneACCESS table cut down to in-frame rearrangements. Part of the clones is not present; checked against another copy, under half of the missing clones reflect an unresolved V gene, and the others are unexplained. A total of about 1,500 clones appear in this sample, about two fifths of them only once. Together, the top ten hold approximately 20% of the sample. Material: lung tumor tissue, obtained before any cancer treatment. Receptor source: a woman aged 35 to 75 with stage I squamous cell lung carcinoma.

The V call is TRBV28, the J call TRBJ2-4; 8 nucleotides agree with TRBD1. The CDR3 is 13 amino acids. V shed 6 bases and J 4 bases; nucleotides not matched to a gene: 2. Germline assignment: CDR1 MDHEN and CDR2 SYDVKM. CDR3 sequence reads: CASRRQGKNIQYF. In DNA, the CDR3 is TGTGCCAGCAGACGACAGGGGAAAAACATTCAGTACTTC.

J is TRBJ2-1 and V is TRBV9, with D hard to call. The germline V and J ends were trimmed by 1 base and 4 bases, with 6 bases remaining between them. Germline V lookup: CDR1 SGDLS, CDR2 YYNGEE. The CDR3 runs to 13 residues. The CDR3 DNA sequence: TGTGCCAGCAGCGTAACGGATTACAATGAGCAGTTCTTC. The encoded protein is CASSVTDYNEQFF.

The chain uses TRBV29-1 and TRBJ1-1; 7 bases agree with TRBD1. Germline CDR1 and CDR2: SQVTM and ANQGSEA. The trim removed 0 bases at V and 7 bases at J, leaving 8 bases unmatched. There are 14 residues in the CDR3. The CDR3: CSVEDKGQTYEAFF. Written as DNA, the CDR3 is TGCAGCGTTGAAGACAAGGGACAGACTTATGAAGCTTTCTTT. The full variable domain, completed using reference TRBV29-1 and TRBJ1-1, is SAVISQKPSRDICQRGTSLTIQCQVDSQVTMMFWYRQQPGQSLTLIATANQGSEATYESGFVIDKFPISRPNLTFSTLTVSNMSPEDSSIYLCSVEDKGQTYEAFFGQGTRLTVV.

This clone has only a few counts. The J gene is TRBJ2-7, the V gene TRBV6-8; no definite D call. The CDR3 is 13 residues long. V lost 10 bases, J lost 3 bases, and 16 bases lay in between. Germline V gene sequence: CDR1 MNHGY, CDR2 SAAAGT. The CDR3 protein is CAINSDTLYEQYF. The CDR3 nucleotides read TGTGCCATCAACAGCGATACGCTCTACGAGCAGTACTTC.

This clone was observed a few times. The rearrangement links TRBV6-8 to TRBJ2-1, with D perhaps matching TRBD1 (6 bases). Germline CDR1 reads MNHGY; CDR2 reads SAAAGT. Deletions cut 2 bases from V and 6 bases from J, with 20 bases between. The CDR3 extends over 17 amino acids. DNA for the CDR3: TGTGCCAGCAGTTACGTCCGGGAAATTACAGGGACCAATGAGCAGTTCTTC. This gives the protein CASSYVREITGTNEQFF.

The DNA for the CDR3 is TGCAGCTTCGGGGGGGGCAGATACAATGAGCAGTTCTTC. It specifies CSFGGGRYNEQFF. V usage is TRBV29-1 and J usage is TRBJ2-1; 8 nucleotides match TRBD2. The CDR3 totals 13 residues. Germline CDR1 is SQVTM and CDR2 is ANQGSEA. The J segment lost 4 bases and the V segment lost 8 bases, leaving 7 bases of the junction unmatched.

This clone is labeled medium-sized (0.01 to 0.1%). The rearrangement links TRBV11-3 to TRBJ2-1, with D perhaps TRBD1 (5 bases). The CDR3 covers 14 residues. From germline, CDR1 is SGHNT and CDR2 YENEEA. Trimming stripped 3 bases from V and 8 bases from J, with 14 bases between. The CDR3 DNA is TGTGCCAGCAGCTTGGCAGGGAAAGGGGATGAGCAGTTCTTC. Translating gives CASSLAGKGDEQFF.

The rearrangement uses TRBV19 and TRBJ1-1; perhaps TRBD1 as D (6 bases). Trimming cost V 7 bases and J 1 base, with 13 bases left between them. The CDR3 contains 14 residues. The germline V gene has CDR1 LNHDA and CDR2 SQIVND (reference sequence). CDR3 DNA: TGTGCCAGTAACATTAGACAGGAGAACACTGAAGCTTTCTTT. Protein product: CASNIRQENTEAFF.

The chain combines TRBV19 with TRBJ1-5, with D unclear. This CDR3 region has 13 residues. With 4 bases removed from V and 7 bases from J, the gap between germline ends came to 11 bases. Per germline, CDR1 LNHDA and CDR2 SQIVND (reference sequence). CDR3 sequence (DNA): TGTGCCAGTAGTACCCGCTCTACGCAGCCCCAGCATTTT. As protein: CASSTRSTQPQHF. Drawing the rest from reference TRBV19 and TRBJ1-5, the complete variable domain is DGGITQSPKYLFRKEGQNVTLSCEQNLNHDAMYWYRQDPGQGLRLIYYSQIVNDFQKGDIAEGYSVSREKKESFPLTVTSAQKNPTAFYLCASSTRSTQPQHFGDGTRLSIL.

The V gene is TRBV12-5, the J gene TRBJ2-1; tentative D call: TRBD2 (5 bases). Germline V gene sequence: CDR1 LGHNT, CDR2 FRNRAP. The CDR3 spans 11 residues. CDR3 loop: CASTPGSEQFF. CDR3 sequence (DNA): TGTGCCAGCACCCCGGGGAGCGAGCAGTTCTTC.

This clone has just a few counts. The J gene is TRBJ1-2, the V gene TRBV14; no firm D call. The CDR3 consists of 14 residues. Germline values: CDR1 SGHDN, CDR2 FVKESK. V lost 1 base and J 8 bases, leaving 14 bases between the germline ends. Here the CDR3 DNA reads TGTGCCAGCAGCCAAGCCACCGAGGTCGGAGGCTACACCTTC. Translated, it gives CASSQATEVGGYTF.

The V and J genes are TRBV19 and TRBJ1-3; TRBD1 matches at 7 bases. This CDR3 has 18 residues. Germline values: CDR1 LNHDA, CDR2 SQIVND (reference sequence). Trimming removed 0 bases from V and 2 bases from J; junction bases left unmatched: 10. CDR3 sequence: CASSIDLRTGLTGNTIYF. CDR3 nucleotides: TGTGCCAGTAGTATAGATCTCCGGACAGGTCTCACTGGAAACACCATATATTTT.

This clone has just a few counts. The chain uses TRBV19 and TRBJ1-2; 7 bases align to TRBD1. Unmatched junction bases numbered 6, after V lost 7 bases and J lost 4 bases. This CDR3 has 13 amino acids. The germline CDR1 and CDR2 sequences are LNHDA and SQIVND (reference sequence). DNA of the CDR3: TGTGCCAGTAATACAGGGGCAGGCTATGGCTACACCTTC. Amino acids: CASNTGAGYGYTF.

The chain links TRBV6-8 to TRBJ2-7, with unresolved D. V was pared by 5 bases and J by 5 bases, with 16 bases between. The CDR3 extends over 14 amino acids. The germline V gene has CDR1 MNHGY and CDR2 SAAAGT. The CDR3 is CASSAPGHRDEQYF. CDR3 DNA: TGTGCCAGCAGTGCACCGGGCCACCGGGACGAGCAGTACTTC.

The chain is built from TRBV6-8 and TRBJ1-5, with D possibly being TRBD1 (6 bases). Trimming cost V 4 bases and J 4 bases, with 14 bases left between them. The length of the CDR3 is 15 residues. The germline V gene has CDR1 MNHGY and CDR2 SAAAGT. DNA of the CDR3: TGTGCCAGCAGTTCCACAGGGACTGGGAATCAGCCCCAGCATTTT. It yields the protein CASSSTGTGNQPQHF.

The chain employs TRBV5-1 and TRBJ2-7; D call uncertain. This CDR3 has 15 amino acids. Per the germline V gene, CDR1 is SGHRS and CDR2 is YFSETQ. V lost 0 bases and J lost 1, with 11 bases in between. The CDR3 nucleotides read TGCGCCAGCAGCTTGGGGACGGCTCCATCCTACGAGCAGTACTTC. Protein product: CASSLGTAPSYEQYF.

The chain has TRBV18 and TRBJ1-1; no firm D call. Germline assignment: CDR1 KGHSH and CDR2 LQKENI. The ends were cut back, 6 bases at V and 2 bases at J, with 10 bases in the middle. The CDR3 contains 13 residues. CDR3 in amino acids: CASSRGRNTEAFF. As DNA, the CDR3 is TGTGCCAGCTCCCGCGGACGAAACACTGAAGCTTTCTTT.

The CDR3 DNA sequence: TGTGCTAGCCCCCCGGGACAGGGGGCTTCAGAGACCCAGTACTTC. Its translation is CASPPGQGASETQYF. The V gene is TRBV12-5, the J gene TRBJ2-5; 12 bases line up with TRBD1. The CDR3 length is 15 residues. V dropped 9 bases and J dropped 4; count of bases not matched to a gene: 9. CDR1 is LGHNT and CDR2 is FRNRAP in the germline V gene.

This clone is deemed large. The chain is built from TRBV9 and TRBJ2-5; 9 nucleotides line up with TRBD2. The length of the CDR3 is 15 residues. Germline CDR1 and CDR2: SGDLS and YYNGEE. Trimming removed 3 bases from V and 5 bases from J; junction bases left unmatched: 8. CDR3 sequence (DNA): TGTGCCAGCAGCGACCCGAGGCGGGGGGGTGAGACCCAGTACTTC. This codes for CASSDPRRGGETQYF.

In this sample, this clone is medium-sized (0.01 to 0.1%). In DNA, the CDR3 is TGTGCCAGCGCAATCCGGGACAGGGCGGCTGACGAGCAGTACTTC. This codes for CASAIRDRAADEQYF. This sequence joins TRBV6-8 and TRBJ2-7, with TRBD1 matching 9 bases. Losses at the gene ends were 8 bases for V and 5 bases for J; bases not matched to a gene: 13. Germline V gene sequence: CDR1 MNHGY, CDR2 SAAAGT. This CDR3 has 15 residues.

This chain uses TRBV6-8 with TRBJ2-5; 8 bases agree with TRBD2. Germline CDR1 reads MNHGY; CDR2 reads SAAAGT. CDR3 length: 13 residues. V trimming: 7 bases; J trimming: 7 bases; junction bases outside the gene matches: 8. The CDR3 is CASNLAGRATQYF. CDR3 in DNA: TGTGCCAGCAACCTAGCGGGCCGTGCGACCCAGTACTTC.

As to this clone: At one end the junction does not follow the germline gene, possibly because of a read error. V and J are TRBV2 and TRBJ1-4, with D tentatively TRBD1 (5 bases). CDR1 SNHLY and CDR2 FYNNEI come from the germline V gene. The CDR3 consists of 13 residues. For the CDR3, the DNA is TGTGCCAGCAGCAATAGACAGATGCAGGGTATTGTCTTT. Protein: CASSNRQMQGIVF.

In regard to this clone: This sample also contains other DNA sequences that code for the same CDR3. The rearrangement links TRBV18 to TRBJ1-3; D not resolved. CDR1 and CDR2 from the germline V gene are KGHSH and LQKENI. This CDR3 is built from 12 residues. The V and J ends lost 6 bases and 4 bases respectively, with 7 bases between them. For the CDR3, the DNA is TGTGCCAGCTCTCCCGAGGGAAACACCATATATTTT. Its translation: CASSPEGNTIYF.

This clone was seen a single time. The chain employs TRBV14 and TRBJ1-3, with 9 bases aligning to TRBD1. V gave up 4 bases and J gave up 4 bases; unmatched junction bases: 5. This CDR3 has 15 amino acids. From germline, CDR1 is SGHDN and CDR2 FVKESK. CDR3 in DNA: TGTGCCAGCAGCCCGACAGGGGGTAGAGGAAACACCATATATTTT. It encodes CASSPTGGRGNTIYF.

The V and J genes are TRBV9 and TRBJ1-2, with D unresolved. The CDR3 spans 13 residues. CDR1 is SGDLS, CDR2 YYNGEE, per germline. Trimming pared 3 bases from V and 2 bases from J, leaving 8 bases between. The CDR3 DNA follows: TGTGCCAGCAGCGACGGCGACAACTATGGCTACACCTTC. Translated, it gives CASSDGDNYGYTF. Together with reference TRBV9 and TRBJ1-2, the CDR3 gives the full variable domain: DSGVTQTPKHLITATGQRVTLRCSPRSGDLSVYWYQQSLDQGLQFLIQYYNGEERAKGNILERFSAQQFPDLHSELNLSSLELGDSALYFCASSDGDNYGYTFGSGTRLTVV.

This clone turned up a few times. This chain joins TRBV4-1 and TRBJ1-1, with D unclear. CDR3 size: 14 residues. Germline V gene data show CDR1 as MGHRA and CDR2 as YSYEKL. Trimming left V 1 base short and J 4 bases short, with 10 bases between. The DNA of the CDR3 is TGCGCCAGCAGCCAAGGGAATTTTGTCACTGAAGCTTTCTTT. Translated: CASSQGNFVTEAFF.